A single sample gave rise to the 12 T cell receptor beta chains below, sequenced in a study of OX40 agonist ivuxolimab in advanced cancers. TCRdb keeps only in-frame clones here, not all; method: immunoSEQ multiplex PCR. This sample carries tens of thousands of clones, around 83% of them seen once, and the ten largest clones take roughly 20%. This sample comprised CD4+ or CD8+ T cells sorted from blood, obtained in a trial of the OX40 agonist ivuxolimab. The receptors here all came from an adult with an advanced solid tumor such as melanoma, head and neck, liver or kidney cancer.

The DNA for the CDR3 is TGTGCCAGCAGTTCCATCCGGGACGGTTACAATGAGCAGTTCTTC. Translated: CASSSIRDGYNEQFF. The chain employs TRBV6-5 and TRBJ2-1; either TRBD1 or TRBD2 may supply D (5 bases each). Germline V gene lookup returns CDR1 MNHEY and CDR2 SVGAGI. V was shortened by 4 bases and J by 4 bases, with 14 bases between the two germline ends. The CDR3 extends over 15 amino acids.

The chain uses TRBV16 and TRBJ2-5; D is uncertain. Trimming removed 2 bases at V and 4 bases at J, with 11 bases between. CDR3 size: 14 residues. CDR1 is KGHSY, CDR2 FQNENV, per germline. The CDR3 DNA follows: TGTGCCAGCAGCCAAACTCTAGGTGGAGAGACCCAGTACTTC. The encoded protein is CASSQTLGGETQYF.

The CDR3 DNA is TGTGCCAGCAGTCAATTAGCGGGAGTTGATGAGCAGTTCTTC. Protein product: CASSQLAGVDEQFF. The rearrangement links TRBV6-1 to TRBJ2-1, with 9 bases that match TRBD2. CDR3 length: 14 residues. Germline CDR1 reads MNHNS; CDR2 reads SASEGT. Trimming removed 5 bases from V and 8 bases from J; junction bases left unmatched: 7.

The genes are TRBV27 and TRBJ2-7, with D possibly TRBD2 on 5 matching bases. From germline, CDR1 is MNHEY and CDR2 SMNVEV (reference sequence). V dropped 4 bases and J dropped 4 bases, with 14 bases sitting between them. This CDR3 has 14 amino acids. CDR3: CASSSTGPGYEQYF. The CDR3 DNA reads as TGTGCCAGCAGTTCCACTGGTCCGGGATACGAGCAGTACTTC.

The rearrangement joins TRBV29-1 to TRBJ2-1; D may be TRBD1 (5 bases). CDR3 length: 13 residues. Looked up from germline, CDR1 is SQVTM and CDR2 is ANQGSEA. The V end was cut by 4 bases, the J end by 0 bases, with 7 bases between. The CDR3 sequence: CSVGQSSYNEQFF. The DNA of the CDR3 is TGCAGCGTTGGACAGAGCTCCTACAATGAGCAGTTCTTC.

The chain carries TRBV28 and TRBJ1-5; D is unclear. Trimming took 3 bases from V and 10 from J, leaving 19 bases between them. The CDR3 runs 15 residues. CDR1 MDHEN and CDR2 SYDVKM come from the germline V gene. CDR3 sequence reads: CASSLEEVFVSPQHF. CDR3 DNA sequence: TGTGCCAGCAGTTTGGAAGAGGTTTTCGTCAGCCCCCAGCATTTT.

The DNA for the CDR3 is TGTGCCAGCAGCGGGGAGGGGGGGAGCAATCAGCCCCAGCATTTT. Its translation: CASSGEGGSNQPQHF. This chain connects TRBV7-9 to TRBJ1-5; the D gene is possibly TRBD1 (6 bases). The CDR3 sequence is 15 residues long. Deletions cut 5 bases from V and 1 base from J, with 12 bases between. In germline, CDR1 is SEHNR, CDR2 FQNEAQ (reference sequence).

The chain links TRBV5-1 to TRBJ2-3; possible D gene TRBD2, 5 bases. Germline V gene lookup returns CDR1 SGHRS and CDR2 YFSETQ. The CDR3 consists of 15 residues. The V gene lost 4 bases and the J gene lost 2 bases, with 14 bases spanning the gap. This chain's CDR3 is CASSGLGGPTDTQYF. CDR3 nucleotides: TGCGCCAGCAGCGGGCTTGGCGGGCCCACAGATACGCAGTATTTT.

The genes are TRBV2 and TRBJ1-5; no definite D call. The CDR3 sequence is 15 residues long. Germline assignment: CDR1 SNHLY and CDR2 FYNNEI. The V end was cut by 11 bases, the J end by 7 bases, with 24 bases between. The CDR3 DNA reads TGTGCCTCCAACGGTGGAATTACTCTTATGCAGCCCCAGCATTTT. Protein product: CASNGGITLMQPQHF.

This clone is a singleton in its sample. The chain joins TRBV21-1 to TRBJ2-5; the table assigns TRBD1, which was not confirmed against the DNA. TRBV21-1 is listed as a pseudogene. This CDR3 has 16 residues. The CDR3 reads CASSKGGGQGQETQYF. The CDR3 nucleotides are TGTGCCAGCAGCAAAGGGGGGGGACAGGGCCAAGAGACCCAGTACTTC.

The rearrangement links TRBV7-9 to TRBJ2-7; D is ambiguous. The CDR3 totals 12 residues. V gave up 4 bases and J gave up 5 bases, with 9 bases separating them. The V gene's germline CDR1 is SEHNR and CDR2 FQNEAQ (reference sequence). CDR3 nucleotides: TGTGCCAGCAGCTCCCTGTATGACGAGCAGTACTTC. Translated, it gives CASSSLYDEQYF.

The V and J genes are TRBV5-8 and TRBJ2-5; 11 bases are shared with TRBD2. The trim removed 4 bases at V and 4 bases at J, leaving 6 bases unmatched. Germline-derived CDR1 and CDR2 are SGHTS and YDEGEE. This CDR3 is 15 amino acids long. The CDR3 sequence: CASSARTSGLETQYF. CDR3 bases: TGTGCCAGCAGCGCCCGGACTAGCGGGCTAGAGACCCAGTACTTC.